This T cell receptor beta chain was retrieved from a study of blood T cell repertoires in COVID-19. Whole-study context: The cDNA or gDNA used as material had been derived from T cells, B-cell-depleted T cells, or PBMCs.

The protocol was immunoSEQ multiplex PCR, while the TCRdb copy is restricted to in-frame clones and leaves out a portion. The profile shows some 320,000 clones, 90% of them singletons. The CDR3 spans 16 residues. Germline CDR1 reads SEHNR; CDR2 reads FQNEAQ (reference sequence). V was shortened by 5 bases and J by 0 bases, with 16 bases between the two germline ends. The chain employs TRBV7-9 and TRBJ1-1, with D unresolved. Material: PBMCs or T cells enriched from blood (not recorded which). The receptor was isolated from a man in his 60s who had recovered from COVID-19. The CDR3 DNA sequence: TGTGCCAGCAGCCCCGGGTCCATCCTCATGAACACTGAAGCTTTCTTT. Its translation: CASSPGSILMNTEAFF. Full variable domain (rest looked up from reference TRBV7-9 and TRBJ1-1): DTGVSQNPRHKITKRGQNVTFRCDPISEHNRLYWYRQTLGQGPEFLTYFQNEAQLEKSRLLSDRFSAERPKGSFSTLEIQRTEQGDSAMYLCASSPGSILMNTEAFFGQGTRLTVV.